This TCR beta chain was sequenced during a study of early T cells in non-severe SARS-CoV-2 infection. The trim removed 1 base at V and 5 bases at J, leaving 6 bases unmatched. The CDR3 consists of 16 residues. The germline V gene encodes CDR1 SGHVS and CDR2 FNYEAQ. This clonotype was counted ten times or more. TCRdb reprocessed the 5' RACE reads with MiXCR, giving one entry per CDR3 protein. Of tens of thousands of distinct CDR3 sequences in the sample, over 5% were seen once. The specimen was whole blood. This chain connects TRBV7-6 to TRBJ2-7, with 12 bases matching TRBD1. The receptor comes from an adult who was a healthcare worker with PCR-confirmed SARS-CoV-2 infection or an uninfected control (not recorded which). The CDR3 sequence: CASSLGGTGGLHEQYF. The CDR3 nucleotides are TGTGCCAGCAGCTTAGGCGGGACAGGGGGCTTACACGAGCAGTACTTC. Supplemented by reference TRBV7-6 and TRBJ2-7, the full variable domain reads GAGVSQSPRYKVTKRGQDVALRCDPISGHVSLYWYRQALGQGPEFLTYFNYEAQQDKSGLPNDRFSAERPEGSISTLTIQRTEQRDSAMYRCASSLGGTGGLHEQYFGPGTRLTVT.